This T cell receptor (beta chain) originates from a study of cytomegalovirus exposure and HLA in healthy donors. General study findings and limits: Most TCR sequences were uncommon, yet certain public TCRs appeared in many donors. Earlier analysis looked at TCR beta V segments, and most were productive about 90% or about 30% of the time. What a later analysis showed was that several of the most significant clusters appeared linked to common viral pathogens. According to a later analysis, donors in an Asian-associated ancestry cluster reportedly had fewer N-insertions than the roughly 640-donor mean.

Use of 60 Vbeta and 13 Jbeta primers characterized the PCR. The protocol was immunoSEQ multiplex PCR, while the TCRdb copy is restricted to in-frame clones and leaves out a portion. The sample totals about 65,000 clones. Of note for this clone: The target antigen is unknown.

CDR1 SGHVS and CDR2 FQNEAQ come from the germline V gene. This CDR3 contains 12 residues. The ends were cut back, 5 bases at V and 2 bases at J, with 6 bases in the middle. The sequence was obtained from a boy between 10 and 17 years old in good health and CMV-seronegative. The V call is TRBV7-8, the J call TRBJ2-5; D gene uncertain. Sample: PBMCs. This CDR3 is CASSRVQETQYF. The CDR3 coding sequence is TGTGCCAGCAGCCGGGTACAAGAGACCCAGTACTTC.